Presented here are 12 T cell receptor beta chains from one specimen sequenced in a study of follicular helper T cells after annual influenza vaccination. Time point: 2014-2015 season, 7 days after vaccination. Only in-frame clones appear in the TCRdb table, and some are missing; sequencing was by immunoSEQ multiplex PCR. The data show around 15,000 clones, approximately 84% seen once. The sample was CXCR5+ CD38- circulating T follicular helper cells from blood, taken 7 days after influenza vaccination. The subset denotes: circulating Tfh, non-naive CD4+CXCR5+PD-1+ (ICOS+CD38+ or ICOS-CD38-). The receptors were gathered from an adult who received the influenza vaccine.

By sample fraction, this clone is medium-sized. CDR3 residues: CASSWDMSGNTIYF. In DNA, the CDR3 is TGTGCCAGCAGCTGGGACATGTCCGGAAACACCATATATTTT. The gene calls are TRBV5-6 and TRBJ1-3; D might be TRBD1 (6 bases). The CDR3 loop spans 14 amino acids. Germline V CDR1 and CDR2: SGHDT, YYEEEE. Trimming stripped 3 bases from V and 4 bases from J, with 11 bases between.

The V gene is TRBV19, the J gene TRBJ1-5, with D maybe TRBD1 (5 bases). Germline assignment: CDR1 LNHDA and CDR2 SQIVND (reference sequence). This CDR3 spans 16 amino acids. The ends were cut back, 3 bases at V and 4 bases at J, with 16 bases in the middle. The CDR3 here is CASSIQGWAVNQPQHF. The CDR3 region has the DNA TGTGCCAGTAGTATTCAGGGTTGGGCAGTTAATCAGCCCCAGCATTTT.

The chain carries TRBV30 and TRBJ2-7; 7 bases are a match to TRBD1. The CDR3 is made up of 14 amino acids. Germline V gene sequence: CDR1 GTSNPN, CDR2 SVGIG (reference sequence). The V segment lost 5 bases and the J segment 2 bases; nucleotides outside the gene matches: 9. The CDR3 nucleotides are TGTGCCTGGGGGGGACAGTTTGAGACCTACGAGCAGTACTTC. This codes for CAWGGQFETYEQYF. Full variable domain (remainder filled in from reference TRBV30 and TRBJ2-7): SQTIHQWPATLVQPVGSPLSLECTVEGTSNPNLYWYRQAAGRGLQLLFYSVGIGQISSEVPQNLSASRPQDRQFILSSKKLLLSDSGFYLCAWGGQFETYEQYFGPGTRLTVT.

The chain couples TRBV27 to TRBJ2-3, with D perhaps TRBD2 (5 bases). The CDR3 runs 17 residues. Germline values: CDR1 MNHEY, CDR2 SMNVEV (reference sequence). V was pared by 2 bases and J by 3 bases, with 18 bases between. In DNA, the CDR3 is TGTGCCAGCAGTTTAGTTCGGGGTGTTATGGGGACAGATACGCAGTATTTT. Encoded protein: CASSLVRGVMGTDTQYF.

There are a few counts of this clone. In DNA, the CDR3 is TGTGCCAGTAGTATAGACCCCGGTTACAATGAGCAGTTCTTC. This sequence encodes CASSIDPGYNEQFF. V usage is TRBV19 and J usage is TRBJ2-1; D remains ambiguous. The CDR3 is 14 amino acids. The germline CDR1 and CDR2 sequences are LNHDA and SQIVND (reference sequence). V shed 0 bases and J shed 4 bases, with 7 bases lying between them.

CDR3 coding DNA: TGTGCCAGTAGTATCGACCGACAGGGGACGGGGGAGACCCAGTACTTC. Translation: CASSIDRQGTGETQYF. The rearrangement links TRBV19 to TRBJ2-5; TRBD1 agrees at 8 bases. The germline V gene encodes CDR1 LNHDA and CDR2 SQIVND (reference sequence). Losses at the gene ends were 3 bases for V and 5 bases for J; bases not matched to a gene: 11. The CDR3 is 16 amino acids.

V usage is TRBV29-1 and J usage is TRBJ2-1; TRBD2 might be the D (6 bases). Trimming took 2 bases from V and 7 from J, leaving 15 bases between them. Germline V lookup: CDR1 SQVTM, CDR2 ANQGSEA. This CDR3 has 14 amino acids. The CDR3 loop reads CSVEPLWRENEQFF. CDR3 DNA: TGCAGCGTTGAACCCCTCTGGAGGGAGAATGAGCAGTTCTTC.

The chain is built from TRBV2 and TRBJ2-7; D remains ambiguous. V was trimmed by 6 bases and J by 2 bases, leaving 8 bases between them. There are 12 residues in the CDR3. Germline V gives CDR1 SNHLY, CDR2 FYNNEI. In DNA, the CDR3 is TGTGCCAGCAGGAGGAGCCCCTACGAGCAGTACTTC. Amino acid sequence: CASRRSPYEQYF.

The gene calls are TRBV15 and TRBJ2-7; 9 bases map to TRBD1. Germline lookup yields CDR1 LNHNV and CDR2 YYDKDF (reference sequence). J gave up 6 bases and V 1 base, and 1 base lay outside the gene matches. The CDR3 consists of 13 residues. The CDR3 loop is CATSRGDRAEQYF. DNA for the CDR3: TGTGCCACCAGCAGAGGGGACAGGGCCGAGCAGTACTTC. Based on the CDR3 plus reference TRBV15 and TRBJ2-7, the full variable domain is DAMVIQNPRYQVTQFGKPVTLSCSQTLNHNVMYWYQQKSSQAPKLLFHYYDKDFNNEADTPDNFQSRRPNTSFCFLDIRSPGLGDTAMYLCATSRGDRAEQYFGPGTRLTVT.

This chain joins TRBV19 and TRBJ2-1, with TRBD2 identical over 13 bases. V lost 0 bases and J lost 12; bases outside the gene matches: 5. Germline V lookup: CDR1 LNHDA, CDR2 SQIVND (reference sequence). The CDR3 is 15 amino acids. The CDR3, as DNA: TGTGCCAGTAGTATAGATTGGACTAGCGGGAGATGGCAGTTCTTC. This encodes CASSIDWTSGRWQFF.

DNA for the CDR3: TGTGCCAGCAAGGGGACACCTAAAGAGACCCAGTACTTC. It specifies CASKGTPKETQYF. This sequence joins TRBV2 and TRBJ2-5, with TRBD1 as a possible D gene (6 bases). The CDR3 is made up of 13 amino acids. V was pared by 7 bases and J by 3 bases, with 12 bases between. From germline, CDR1 is SNHLY and CDR2 FYNNEI.

This chain links TRBV5-8 with TRBJ2-1; TRBD1 agrees at 7 bases. The CDR3 loop spans 13 amino acids. Per germline, CDR1 SGHTS and CDR2 YDEGEE. Trimming at V came to 3 bases and at J to 12 bases, leaving 9 bases not matched to a gene. The CDR3 loop is CASSSLQTGRQFF. The CDR3 DNA reads as TGTGCCAGCAGCTCCCTCCAGACAGGGAGGCAGTTCTTC.